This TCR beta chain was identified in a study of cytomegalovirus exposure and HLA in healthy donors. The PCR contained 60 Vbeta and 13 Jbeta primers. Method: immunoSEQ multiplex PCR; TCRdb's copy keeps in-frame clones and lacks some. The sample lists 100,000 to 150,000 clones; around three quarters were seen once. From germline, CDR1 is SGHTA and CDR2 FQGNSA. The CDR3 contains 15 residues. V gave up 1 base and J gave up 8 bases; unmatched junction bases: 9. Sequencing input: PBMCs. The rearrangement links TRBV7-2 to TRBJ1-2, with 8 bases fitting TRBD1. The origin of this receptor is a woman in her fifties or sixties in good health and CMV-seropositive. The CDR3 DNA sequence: TGTGCCAGCAGCTTAGTGTTGCAGGGGGCGGGGGGCTACACCTTC. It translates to CASSLVLQGAGGYTF.